One and the same sample provided the 20 T cell receptor beta chains below, sequenced in a study of blood T cells in healthy people across ages. For the second PCR, which ran for about 6 to 11 cycles, a sample-barcoded 5' primer and a J-beta primer mix were used. Each CDR3 protein gets one entry after TCRdb re-called the 5' RACE reads with MiXCR. The table has some 1.7 million distinct CDR3 sequences, 28% seen once. What was sequenced was blood. The receptor source for this set is a woman aged 25 to 45 in good health.

V usage is TRBV27 and J usage is TRBJ2-7, with D possibly being TRBD1 or TRBD2 (6 bases each). There are 17 residues in the CDR3. CDR1 and CDR2 (germline): MNHEY, SMNVEV (reference sequence). The V end lost 3 bases, the J end lost 0 bases, and 18 bases lay between the germline ends. The CDR3 is CASSFQSTGARSYEQYF. CDR3 DNA sequence: TGTGCCAGCAGTTTTCAATCTACGGGGGCCCGCTCCTACGAGCAGTACTTC.

This clonotype was counted at least ten times. The chain recombines TRBV5-1 with TRBJ2-7, with 7 bases matching TRBD1. The CDR3 totals 12 residues. The germline CDR1 and CDR2 sequences are SGHRS and YFSETQ. The V gene end was trimmed by 8 bases and the J gene end by 3 bases; junction bases not matched to a gene: 5. The CDR3 here is CASRQGDYEQYF. In DNA form, the CDR3 reads TGCGCCAGTAGACAGGGCGACTACGAGCAGTACTTC.

This clonotype was counted at least ten times. V is TRBV10-1 and J is TRBJ2-7, with 7 bases aligning to TRBD1. There are 14 residues in the CDR3. Germline assignment: CDR1 WNHNN and CDR2 SYGVQD (reference sequence). The trim removed 5 bases at V and 5 bases at J, leaving 9 bases unmatched. The CDR3 sequence is CASSTPDRVHEQYF. CDR3 coding DNA: TGCGCCAGCAGTACGCCCGACAGGGTCCACGAGCAGTACTTC.

In the case of this clonotype: A single base separates this from a much larger clone, so it may be a read error. The chain uses TRBV12-3 or TRBV12-4 and TRBJ2-7, with no clear D. The CDR3 runs 15 residues. V lost 3 bases and J 2 bases, leaving 14 bases between the germline ends. CDR3 residues: CASSFGPSLAYEQYF. Written as DNA, the CDR3 is TGTGCCAGCAGTTTCGGGCCCTCCCTCGCCTACGAGCAGTACTTC.

CDR3 sequence: CAGRLAGDGETQYF. The CDR3 coding sequence is TGCGCCGGCCGGCTAGCGGGAGACGGGGAGACCCAGTACTTC. The chain employs TRBV10-2 and TRBJ2-5; 10 bases are a match to TRBD2. Unmatched junction bases numbered 11, after V lost 11 bases and J lost 5 bases. The CDR3 runs 14 residues. CDR1 is WSHSY, CDR2 SAAADI, per germline.

This chain links TRBV2 with TRBJ2-7; TRBD2 might be the D (5 bases). The CDR3 contains 14 residues. Looked up from germline, CDR1 is SNHLY and CDR2 is FYNNEI. V was cut by 5 bases and J by 9 bases, with 20 bases left in between. DNA for the CDR3: TGTGCCAGCAGTCCCAGCGGCCTCGACCGGGCGCAGTACTTC. Encoded protein: CASSPSGLDRAQYF.

The chain joins TRBV5-1 to TRBJ1-5, with a weak D call TRBD1 (6 bases). Trimming left V 0 bases short and J 4 bases short, with 11 bases between. The length of the CDR3 is 15 residues. Germline CDR1 reads SGHRS; CDR2 reads YFSETQ. The CDR3 region is CASSLDGGRNQPQHF. In nucleotides, the CDR3 is TGCGCCAGCAGCTTGGACGGGGGGCGGAATCAGCCCCAGCATTTT.

The chain links TRBV27 to TRBJ1-6; D is possibly TRBD1 (5 bases). The V gene's germline CDR1 is MNHEY and CDR2 SMNVEV (reference sequence). This CDR3 spans 14 amino acids. V was trimmed by 3 bases and J by 10 bases, leaving 13 bases between them. Written as DNA, the CDR3 is TGTGCCAGCAGTTTTAGGGGCCGGGTCTCACCCCTCCACTTT. Translated: CASSFRGRVSPLHF.

Only a few counts were recorded for this clonotype. Relative to the germline gene, one junction end is altered; a read error may explain this. The rearrangement joins TRBV7-2 to TRBJ2-1, with TRBD2 matching over 13 bases. The germline gives CDR1 SGHTA, CDR2 FQGNSA. The CDR3 is 15 amino acids. CDR3 protein: CACSTGGTSGIGQFF. The CDR3 nucleotides are TGTGCCTGCAGCACTGGAGGGACTAGCGGGATCGGGCAGTTCTTC.

This clonotype was seen a few times. V and J are TRBV29-1 and TRBJ2-5, with a possible D match to TRBD1 (5 bases). The CDR3 extends over 18 amino acids. Germline assignment: CDR1 SQVTM and CDR2 ANQGSEA. Trimming took off 6 bases at V and 7 bases at J, with 33 bases between the two ends. The chain's CDR3 is CSVATVSRFRDPSPTQYF. As DNA, the CDR3 is TGCAGCGTCGCCACCGTTAGTCGTTTCAGGGATCCCTCCCCGACCCAGTACTTC. The variable domain in full, with the rest retrieved from reference TRBV29-1 and TRBJ2-5, is SAVISQKPSRDICQRGTSLTIQCQVDSQVTMMFWYRQQPGQSLTLIATANQGSEATYESGFVIDKFPISRPNLTFSTLTVSNMSPEDSSIYLCSVATVSRFRDPSPTQYFGPGTRLLVL.

This clonotype was picked up a small number of times. CDR3 protein: CASGTGGIGEQFF. DNA of the CDR3: TGTGCCAGCGGGACAGGTGGGATCGGTGAGCAGTTCTTC. The J gene is TRBJ2-1, the V gene TRBV28; 8 bases agree with TRBD1. The V gene end was trimmed by 8 bases and the J gene end by 9 bases; junction bases not matched to a gene: 9. The CDR3 contains 13 residues. CDR1 is MDHEN and CDR2 is SYDVKM in the germline V gene. Supplemented by reference TRBV28 and TRBJ2-1, the full variable domain reads DVKVTQSSRYLVKRTGEKVFLECVQDMDHENMFWYRQDPGLGLRLIYFSYDVKMKEKGDIPEGYSVSREKKERFSLILESASTNQTSMYLCASGTGGIGEQFFGPGTRLTVL.

This clonotype came up many times. The CDR3 DNA sequence: TGTGCCAGCACCCCCGGGGGGAAGGTACACGAGCAGTACTTC. As protein: CASTPGGKVHEQYF. The chain links TRBV3-1 to TRBJ2-5; TRBD2 agrees at 7 bases. The J call could be wrong; TRBJ2-7 is a better fit for the DNA end. The CDR3 spans 14 residues. Germline lookup yields CDR1 LGHDT and CDR2 YNNKEL (reference sequence).

This clonotype was detected only a few times. The V and J genes are TRBV7-2 and TRBJ1-1; the D is unclear. V gave up 2 bases and J gave up 1 base, with 8 bases separating them. The CDR3 sequence is 14 residues long. Germline assignment: CDR1 SGHTA and CDR2 FQGNSA. The CDR3 protein is CASSLWGPNTEAFF. The CDR3 coding sequence is TGTGCCAGCAGCTTATGGGGTCCGAACACTGAAGCTTTCTTT.

The CDR3 here is CASSETAYGYTF. In DNA, the CDR3 is TGTGCCAGCAGTGAGACTGCATATGGCTACACCTTC. The gene calls are TRBV2 and TRBJ1-2; D gene ambiguous. This CDR3 has 12 residues. Germline assignment: CDR1 SNHLY and CDR2 FYNNEI. V lost 3 bases, J lost 5 bases, and 7 bases lay in between.

The chain employs TRBV29-1 and TRBJ2-2; 8 bases are a match to TRBD1. The CDR3 consists of 13 residues. Germline-derived CDR1 and CDR2 are SQVTM and ANQGSEA. The junction had 7 bases not matched to a gene; V was cut back by 6 bases and J by 7 bases. The CDR3 nucleotides read TGCAGCGTAGACATTACAGGGGGCGGGGAGCTGTTTTTT. Its translation: CSVDITGGGELFF.

V and J are TRBV5-1 and TRBJ2-5; 10 nucleotides match TRBD2. CDR1 and CDR2 from the germline V gene are SGHRS and YFSETQ. V shed 6 bases, J shed 11 bases, and the junction held 7 bases outside the gene matches. The CDR3 consists of 12 residues. This CDR3 is CASTLAGDEQYF. CDR3 coding DNA: TGCGCCAGCACTCTAGCGGGAGATGAGCAGTACTTC.

V is TRBV5-6 and J is TRBJ2-1; weak D call: TRBD2 (5 bases). Germline V gene lookup returns CDR1 SGHDT and CDR2 YYEEEE. V was pared by 2 bases and J by 7 bases, with 19 bases between. The CDR3 is 16 residues long. CDR3 region: CASSFSLGVAWNEQFF. Written as DNA, the CDR3 is TGTGCCAGCAGCTTCTCCCTCGGGGTAGCATGGAATGAGCAGTTCTTC.

Remarks on this clonotype: A read error is possible here, since a much larger clone lies one base away. The CDR3 protein is CASSYSGPGLGNGQFF. The CDR3 nucleotides are TGTGCCAGCAGTTACTCTGGCCCCGGGTTAGGGAATGGGCAGTTCTTC. V is TRBV6-5 and J is TRBJ2-1; D is unclear. Per germline, CDR1 MNHEY and CDR2 SVGAGI. The CDR3 has 16 amino acids.

The rearrangement uses TRBV20-1 and TRBJ2-1, with D possibly TRBD1 on 6 matching bases. The CDR3 is 16 amino acids. CDR1 DFQATT and CDR2 SNEGSKA come from the germline V gene (reference sequence). Deletions cut 5 bases from V and 1 base from J, with 18 bases between. The CDR3 nucleotides read TGCAGTGCTGTCCGCAGGGGTCGCCGATCCTACAATGAGCAGTTCTTC. Protein product: CSAVRRGRRSYNEQFF.

This chain uses TRBV24-1 with TRBJ1-1; D not certain. CDR1 KGHDR and CDR2 SFDVKD come from the germline V gene. The V gene lost 8 bases and the J gene lost 1 base, with 7 bases spanning the gap. This CDR3 contains 12 residues. CDR3 in amino acids: CATIGRNTEAFF. CDR3 DNA: TGTGCCACCATAGGCAGGAACACTGAAGCTTTCTTT.